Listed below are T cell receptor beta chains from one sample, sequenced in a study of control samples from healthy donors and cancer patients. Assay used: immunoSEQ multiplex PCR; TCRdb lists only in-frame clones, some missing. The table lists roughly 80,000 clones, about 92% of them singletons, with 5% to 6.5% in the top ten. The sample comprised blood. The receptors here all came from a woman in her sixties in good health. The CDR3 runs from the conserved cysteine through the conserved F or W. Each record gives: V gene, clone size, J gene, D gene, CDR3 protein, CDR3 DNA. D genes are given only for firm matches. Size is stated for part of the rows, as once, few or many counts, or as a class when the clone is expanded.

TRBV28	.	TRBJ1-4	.	CASSLVNEKLFF	TGTGCCAGCAGTTTGGTTAATGAAAAACTGTTTTTT
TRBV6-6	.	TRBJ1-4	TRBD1	CASSWDRGREKLFF	TGTGCCAGCAGTTGGGACAGGGGGCGCGAAAAACTGTTTTTT
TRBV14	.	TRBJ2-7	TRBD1	CASSQEAGGPYF	TGTGCCAGCAGCCAAGAGGCAGGGGGCCCGTACTTC
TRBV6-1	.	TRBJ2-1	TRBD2	CASSEASLAGEGEQFF	TGTGCCAGCAGTGAAGCGTCGCTAGCGGGAGAGGGTGAGCAGTTCTTC
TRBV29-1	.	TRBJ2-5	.	CSVTMGDQETQYF	TGCAGCGTTACTATGGGGGACCAAGAGACCCAGTACTTC
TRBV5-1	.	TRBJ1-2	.	CASSPTSGRNYGYTF	TGCGCCAGCAGCCCAACATCGGGACGGAACTATGGCTACACCTTC
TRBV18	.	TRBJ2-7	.	CASSGTSTTYEQYF	TGTGCCAGCTCCGGGACCTCAACAACCTACGAGCAGTACTTC
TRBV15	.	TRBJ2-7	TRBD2	CATSREGLAGGVAYEQYF	TGTGCCACCAGCAGAGAAGGACTAGCGGGAGGGGTGGCATACGAGCAGTACTTC
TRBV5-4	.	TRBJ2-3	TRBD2	CASSKGTSGRVDTQYF	TGTGCCAGCAGCAAGGGGACTAGCGGGAGGGTAGATACGCAGTATTTT
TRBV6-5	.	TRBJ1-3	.	CASSYWGGVGNTIYF	TGTGCCAGCAGTTACTGGGGTGGTGTTGGGAACACCATATATTTT
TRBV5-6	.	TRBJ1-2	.	CASSLEWLGYTF	TGTGCCAGCAGCTTGGAGTGGCTTGGCTACACCTTC
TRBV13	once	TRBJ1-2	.	CASSPSPGLHYGYTF	TGTGCCAGCAGCCCATCGCCCGGGTTACACTATGGCTACACCTTC
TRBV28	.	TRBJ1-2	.	CASSWGANYGYTF	TGTGCCAGCAGCTGGGGGGCTAACTATGGCTACACCTTC
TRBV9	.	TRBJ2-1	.	CASSVAPPDVAGEQFF	TGTGCCAGCAGCGTAGCGCCCCCCGATGTAGCAGGTGAGCAGTTCTTC
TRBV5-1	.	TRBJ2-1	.	CASSPSGGSYNEQFF	TGCGCCAGCAGCCCGAGCGGAGGCTCCTACAATGAGCAGTTCTTC
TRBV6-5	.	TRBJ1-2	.	CASSYDSNYGYTF	TGTGCCAGCAGTTACGACAGCAACTATGGCTACACCTTC
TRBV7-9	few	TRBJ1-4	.	CASSLNSGGEKLFF	TGTGCCAGCAGCTTAAATTCAGGCGGCGAAAAACTGTTTTTT
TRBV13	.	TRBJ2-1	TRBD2	CASSYRDSGGSSYNEQFF	TGTGCCAGCAGCTACCGGGACTCCGGGGGGAGCTCCTACAATGAGCAGTTCTTC
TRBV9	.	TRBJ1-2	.	CASSVTPGEGGYTF	TGTGCCAGCAGCGTAACCCCGGGCGAGGGTGGCTACACCTTC
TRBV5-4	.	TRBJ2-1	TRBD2	CASSFSTSGLFNEQFF	TGTGCCAGCAGCTTTTCGACTAGCGGATTGTTTAATGAGCAGTTCTTC
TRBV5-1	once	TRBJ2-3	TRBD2	CASSLARSGGTDTQYF	TGCGCCAGCAGCTTGGCCCGGAGCGGGGGGACAGATACGCAGTATTTT
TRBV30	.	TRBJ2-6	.	CAWGLSANVLTF	TGTGCCTGGGGGCTATCGGCCAACGTCCTGACTTTC
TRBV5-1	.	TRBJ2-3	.	CASSLDGSTDTQYF	TGCGCCAGCAGCTTGGACGGTAGCACAGATACGCAGTATTTT
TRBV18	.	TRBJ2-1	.	CASSPYRRNEQFF	TGTGCCAGCTCACCTTACCGGAGGAATGAGCAGTTCTTC
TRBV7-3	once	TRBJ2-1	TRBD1	CASSMDRESNEQFF	TGTGCCAGCAGCATGGACAGGGAAAGTAATGAGCAGTTCTTC
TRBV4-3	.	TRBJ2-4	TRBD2	CASSQEWGLVDKNIQYF	TGCGCCAGCAGCCAAGAGTGGGGACTAGTCGACAAAAACATTCAGTACTTC
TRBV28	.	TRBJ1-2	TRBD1	CASSLYLSAGGQWYGYTF	TGTGCCAGCAGTTTATACCTATCGGCAGGGGGCCAATGGTATGGCTACACCTTC
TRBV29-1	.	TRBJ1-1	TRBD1	CSDDRGNTEAFF	TGCAGCGATGACAGGGGGAACACTGAAGCTTTCTTT
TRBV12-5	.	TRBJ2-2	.	CASGLAGGGELFF	TGTGCTAGTGGTTTGGCCGGTGGCGGGGAGCTGTTTTTT
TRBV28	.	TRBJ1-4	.	CASSSREKLFF	TGTGCCAGCAGTTCTCGAGAAAAACTGTTTTTT
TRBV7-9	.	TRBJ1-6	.	CASSLDSISRNSPLHF	TGTGCCAGCAGCTTAGATTCTATTTCCAGGAATTCACCCCTCCACTTT
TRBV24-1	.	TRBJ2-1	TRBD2	CATSDLSGGANVNEQFF	TGTGCCACCAGTGATTTGAGCGGGGGTGCCAATGTCAATGAGCAGTTCTTC
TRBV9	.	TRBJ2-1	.	CASSPPREVYNEQFF	TGTGCCAGCAGTCCTCCCAGGGAGGTTTACAATGAGCAGTTCTTC
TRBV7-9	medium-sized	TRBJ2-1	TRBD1	CASSRTGTANNEQFF	TGTGCCAGCAGCCGTACCGGGACAGCCAACAATGAGCAGTTCTTC
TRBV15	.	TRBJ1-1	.	CATSRVINTEAFF	TGTGCCACCAGCAGAGTAATAAACACTGAAGCTTTCTTT
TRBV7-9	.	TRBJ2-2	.	CASSPAEGPNTGELFF	TGTGCCAGCAGCCCTGCCGAGGGGCCCAACACCGGGGAGCTGTTTTTT
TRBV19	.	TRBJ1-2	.	CASRVIQGRDGYTF	TGTGCCAGTAGAGTTATTCAGGGGCGTGATGGCTACACCTTC
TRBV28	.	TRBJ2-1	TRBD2	CASKTSGSVNEQFF	TGTGCCAGCAAGACTAGCGGGAGTGTGAATGAGCAGTTCTTC
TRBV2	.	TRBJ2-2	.	CASSSNLETGELFF	TGTGCCAGCAGTTCGAACCTAGAGACCGGGGAGCTGTTTTTT
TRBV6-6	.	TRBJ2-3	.	CASSGVGGGTDTQYF	TGTGCCAGCAGTGGGGTTGGCGGTGGCACAGATACGCAGTATTTT
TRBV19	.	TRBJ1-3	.	CASATGLSGNTIYF	TGTGCCAGTGCAACAGGGTTATCTGGAAACACCATATATTTT
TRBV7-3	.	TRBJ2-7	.	CASSRDSSYEQYF	TGTGCCAGCAGCCGGGACTCCTCCTACGAGCAGTACTTC